This TCR beta chain stems from a study of cytomegalovirus exposure and HLA in healthy donors. Study-wide points: Donors were assumed by presence/absence analyses to have roughly uniform sequencing depth.

In regard to this clone: Its antigen remains unknown.

PCR amplification relied on 60 Vbeta primers (plus 13 Jbeta primers). Repertoires were generated with immunoSEQ multiplex PCR, while TCRdb's copy carries only in-frame clones and drops some. The table records about 160,000 clones, about 80% of them present only once. The CDR3 runs to 16 residues. Germline V gives CDR1 LGHNA, CDR2 YSLEER. Losses at the gene ends were 4 bases for V and 3 bases for J; bases not matched to a gene: 12. Sequenced material: PBMCs. The gene calls are TRBV4-3 and TRBJ2-7, with 7 bases aligning to TRBD2. The TCR comes from a man younger than 35 in good health and CMV-seropositive. CDR3 sequence (DNA): TGCGCCAGCAGCCTAGGGCCCAGCGGGATGATCTACGAGCAGTACTTC. This sequence encodes CASSLGPSGMIYEQYF.